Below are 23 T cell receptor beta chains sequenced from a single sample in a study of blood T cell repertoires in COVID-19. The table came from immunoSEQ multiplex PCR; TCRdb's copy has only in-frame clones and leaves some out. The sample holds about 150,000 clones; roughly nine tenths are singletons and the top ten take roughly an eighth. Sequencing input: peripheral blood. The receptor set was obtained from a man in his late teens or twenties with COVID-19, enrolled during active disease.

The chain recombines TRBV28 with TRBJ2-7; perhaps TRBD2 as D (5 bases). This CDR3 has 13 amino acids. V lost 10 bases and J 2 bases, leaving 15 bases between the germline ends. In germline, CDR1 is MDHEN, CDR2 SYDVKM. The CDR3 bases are TGTGCCACTCGGACGGGATCTACCTACGAGCAGTACTTC. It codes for CATRTGSTYEQYF.

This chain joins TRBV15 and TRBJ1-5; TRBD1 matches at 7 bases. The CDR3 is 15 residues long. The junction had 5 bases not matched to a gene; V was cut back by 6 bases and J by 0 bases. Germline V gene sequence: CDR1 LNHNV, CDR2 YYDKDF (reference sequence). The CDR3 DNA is TGTGCCACCAGTGAGACAGGGAGTAGCAATCAGCCCCAGCATTTT. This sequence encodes CATSETGSSNQPQHF.

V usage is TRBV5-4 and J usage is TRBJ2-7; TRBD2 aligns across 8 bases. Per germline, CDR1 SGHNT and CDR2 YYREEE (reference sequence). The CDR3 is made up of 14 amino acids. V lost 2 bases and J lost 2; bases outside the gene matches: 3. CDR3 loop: CASSFGTRAYEQYF. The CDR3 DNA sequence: TGTGCCAGCAGCTTCGGGACTAGAGCCTACGAGCAGTACTTC.

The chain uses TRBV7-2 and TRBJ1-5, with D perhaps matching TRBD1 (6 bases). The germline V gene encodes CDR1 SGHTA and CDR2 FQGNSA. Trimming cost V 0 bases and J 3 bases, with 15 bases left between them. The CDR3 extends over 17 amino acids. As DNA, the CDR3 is TGTGCCAGCAGCTTAGCGGGCCCACAGGGACCCAATCAGCCCCAGCATTTT. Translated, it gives CASSLAGPQGPNQPQHF. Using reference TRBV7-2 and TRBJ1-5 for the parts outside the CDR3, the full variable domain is GAGVSQSPSNKVTEKGKDVELRCDPISGHTALYWYRQSLGQGLEFLIYFQGNSAPDKSGLPSDRFSAERTGGSVSTLTIQRTQQEDSAVYLCASSLAGPQGPNQPQHFGDGTRLSIL.

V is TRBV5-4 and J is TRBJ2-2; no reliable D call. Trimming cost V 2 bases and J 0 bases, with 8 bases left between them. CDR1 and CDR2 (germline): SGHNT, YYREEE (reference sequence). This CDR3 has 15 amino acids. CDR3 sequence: CASSLKTANTGELFF. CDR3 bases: TGTGCCAGCAGCTTAAAAACAGCGAACACCGGGGAGCTGTTTTTT. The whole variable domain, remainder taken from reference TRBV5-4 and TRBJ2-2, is ETGVTQSPTHLIKTRGQQVTLRCSSQSGHNTVSWYQQALGQGPQFIFQYYREEENGRGNFPPRFSGLQFPNYSSELNVNALELDDSALYLCASSLKTANTGELFFGEGSRLTVL.

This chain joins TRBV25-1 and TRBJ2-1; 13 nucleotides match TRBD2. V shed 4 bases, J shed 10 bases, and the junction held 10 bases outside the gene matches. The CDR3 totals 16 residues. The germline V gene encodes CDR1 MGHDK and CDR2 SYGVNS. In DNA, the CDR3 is TGTGCCAGCAGTGTCGGGACTAGCGGGGCGGGAGAGGAGCAGTTCTTC. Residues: CASSVGTSGAGEEQFF.

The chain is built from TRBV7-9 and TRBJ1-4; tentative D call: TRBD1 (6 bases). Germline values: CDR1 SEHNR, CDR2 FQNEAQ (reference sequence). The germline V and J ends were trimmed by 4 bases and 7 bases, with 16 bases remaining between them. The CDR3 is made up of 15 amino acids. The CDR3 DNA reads TGTGCCAGCAGCTCGAGGGGGGGATTGAGTGAAAAACTGTTTTTT. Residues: CASSSRGGLSEKLFF.

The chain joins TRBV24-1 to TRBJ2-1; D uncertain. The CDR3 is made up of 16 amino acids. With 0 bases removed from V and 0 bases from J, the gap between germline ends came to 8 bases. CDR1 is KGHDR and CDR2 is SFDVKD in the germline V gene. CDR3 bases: TGTGCCACCAGTGATTTGCATGCGAGCTCCTACAATGAGCAGTTCTTC. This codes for CATSDLHASSYNEQFF.

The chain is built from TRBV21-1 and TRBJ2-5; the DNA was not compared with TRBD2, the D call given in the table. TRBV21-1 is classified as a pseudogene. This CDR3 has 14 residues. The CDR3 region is CASSKVARGETQYF. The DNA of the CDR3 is TGTGCCAGCAGCAAGGTAGCGAGAGGGGAGACCCAGTACTTC.

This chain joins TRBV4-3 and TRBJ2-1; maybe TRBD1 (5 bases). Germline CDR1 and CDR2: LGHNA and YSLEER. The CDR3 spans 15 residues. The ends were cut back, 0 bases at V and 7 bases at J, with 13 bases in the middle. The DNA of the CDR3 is TGCGCCAGCAGCCAAGATCAAGGGGCGGCAAATGAGCAGTTCTTC. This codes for CASSQDQGAANEQFF.

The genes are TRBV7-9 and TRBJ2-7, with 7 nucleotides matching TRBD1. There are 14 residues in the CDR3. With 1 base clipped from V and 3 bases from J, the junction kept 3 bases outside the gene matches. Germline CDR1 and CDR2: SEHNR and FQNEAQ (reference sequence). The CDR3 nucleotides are TGTGCCAGCAGCTTAGGGGGGACAGTCTACGAGCAGTACTTC. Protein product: CASSLGGTVYEQYF.

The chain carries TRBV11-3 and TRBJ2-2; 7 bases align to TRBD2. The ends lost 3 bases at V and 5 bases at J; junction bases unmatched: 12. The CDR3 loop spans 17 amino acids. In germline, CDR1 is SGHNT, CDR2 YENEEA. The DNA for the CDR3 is TGTGCCAGCAGCTTGAGGAGGGCGGGAGCGCAGACCGGGGAGCTGTTTTTT. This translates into CASSLRRAGAQTGELFF.

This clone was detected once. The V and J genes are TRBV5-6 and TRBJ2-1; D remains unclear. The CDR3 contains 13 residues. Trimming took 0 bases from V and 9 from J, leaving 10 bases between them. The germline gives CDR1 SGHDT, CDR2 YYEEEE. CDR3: CASSLGVTSEQFF. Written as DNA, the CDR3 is TGTGCCAGCAGCTTGGGAGTGACAAGTGAGCAGTTCTTC.

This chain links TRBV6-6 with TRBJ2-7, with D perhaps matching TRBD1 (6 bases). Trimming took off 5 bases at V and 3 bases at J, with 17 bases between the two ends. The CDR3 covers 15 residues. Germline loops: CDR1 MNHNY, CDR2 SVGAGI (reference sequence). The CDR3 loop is CASSRTQGKSYEQYF. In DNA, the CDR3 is TGTGCCAGCAGTCGAACCCAGGGGAAAAGCTACGAGCAGTACTTC.

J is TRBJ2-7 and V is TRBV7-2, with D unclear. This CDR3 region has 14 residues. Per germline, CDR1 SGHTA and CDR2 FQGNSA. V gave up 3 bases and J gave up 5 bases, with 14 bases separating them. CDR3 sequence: CASSFLRLRNEQYF. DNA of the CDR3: TGTGCCAGCAGCTTCCTGAGGCTCCGGAACGAGCAGTACTTC.

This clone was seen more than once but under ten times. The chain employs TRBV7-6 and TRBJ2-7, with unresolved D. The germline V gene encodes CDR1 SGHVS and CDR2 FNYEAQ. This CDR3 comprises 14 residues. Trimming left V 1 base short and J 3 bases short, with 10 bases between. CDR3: CASSLGDIDYEQYF. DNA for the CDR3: TGTGCCAGCAGCTTAGGCGACATCGACTACGAGCAGTACTTC.

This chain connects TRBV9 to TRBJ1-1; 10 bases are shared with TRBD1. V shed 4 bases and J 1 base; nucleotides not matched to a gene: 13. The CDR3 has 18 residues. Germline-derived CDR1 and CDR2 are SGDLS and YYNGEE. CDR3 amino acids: CASSPLTWGTGENTEAFF. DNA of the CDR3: TGTGCCAGCAGCCCTTTAACCTGGGGGACAGGGGAGAACACTGAAGCTTTCTTT.

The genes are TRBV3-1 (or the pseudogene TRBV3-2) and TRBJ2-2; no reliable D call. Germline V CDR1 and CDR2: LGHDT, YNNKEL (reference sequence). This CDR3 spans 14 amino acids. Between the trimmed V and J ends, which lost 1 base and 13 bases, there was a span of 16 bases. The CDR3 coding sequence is TGTGCCAGCAGCCAAGTGGCCGGCTCTAGTGGGCTGTTTTTT. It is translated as CASSQVAGSSGLFF.

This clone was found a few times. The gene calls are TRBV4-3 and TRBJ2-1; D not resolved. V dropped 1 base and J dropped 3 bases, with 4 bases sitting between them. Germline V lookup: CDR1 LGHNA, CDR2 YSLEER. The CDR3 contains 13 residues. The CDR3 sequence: CASSQAVYNEQFF. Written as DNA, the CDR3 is TGCGCCAGCAGCCAAGCTGTCTACAATGAGCAGTTCTTC.

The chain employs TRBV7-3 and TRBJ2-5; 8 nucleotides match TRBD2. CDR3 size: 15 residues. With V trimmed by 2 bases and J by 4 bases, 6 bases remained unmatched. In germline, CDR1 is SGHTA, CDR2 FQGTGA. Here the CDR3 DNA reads TGTGCCAGCAGCTTAGGAAGCGGGAGACTAGAGACCCAGTACTTC. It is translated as CASSLGSGRLETQYF.

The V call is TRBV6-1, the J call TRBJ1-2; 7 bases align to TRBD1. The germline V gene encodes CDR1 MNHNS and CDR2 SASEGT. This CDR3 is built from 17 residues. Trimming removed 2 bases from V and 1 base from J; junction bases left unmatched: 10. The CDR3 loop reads CASSERQGGSHNYGYTF. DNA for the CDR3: TGTGCCAGCAGTGAAAGACAGGGCGGTTCACATAACTATGGCTACACCTTC.

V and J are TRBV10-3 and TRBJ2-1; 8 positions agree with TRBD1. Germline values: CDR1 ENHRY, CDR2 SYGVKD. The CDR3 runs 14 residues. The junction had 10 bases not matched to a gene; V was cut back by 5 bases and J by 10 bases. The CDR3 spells CAISLPDRDGEQFF. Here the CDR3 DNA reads TGTGCCATCAGTCTTCCGGACAGGGATGGGGAGCAGTTCTTC.

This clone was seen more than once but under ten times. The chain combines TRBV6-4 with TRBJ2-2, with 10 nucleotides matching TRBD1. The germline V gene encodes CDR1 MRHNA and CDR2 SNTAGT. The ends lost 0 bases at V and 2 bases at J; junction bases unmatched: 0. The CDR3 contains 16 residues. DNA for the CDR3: TGTGCCAGCAGTGACTCGACAGGGGGCAACACCGGGGAGCTGTTTTTT. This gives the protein CASSDSTGGNTGELFF.